This entry describes one T cell receptor beta chain. Antigen specificity is unknown. The PCR was carried out with 60 Vbeta primers and 13 Jbeta primers. The method was immunoSEQ multiplex PCR; TCRdb's version includes in-frame clones alone and lacks a portion of them. Its table lists fewer than 150,000 clones. Germline loops: CDR1 LNHDA, CDR2 SQIVND (reference sequence). The CDR3 has 17 residues. Trimming cost V 5 bases and J 4 bases; bases outside gene matches: 11. The sample comes from a study of cytomegalovirus exposure and HLA in healthy donors. Broader study findings: The authors judged a highly shared variant cluster likely a sequencing artifact. Researchers reported that a few CMV-associated chains were confirmed in vitro as CMV antigen-specific.

The TCR sequence derives from a man aged 18 to 29 in good health and CMV-seronegative. Sequencing input: PBMCs. The V call is TRBV19, the J call TRBJ2-1; 10 nucleotides line up with TRBD2. The CDR3 here is CASSLSTLAGVYNEQFF. The CDR3 bases are TGTGCCAGTAGTCTTTCCACCCTAGCGGGAGTATACAATGAGCAGTTCTTC.